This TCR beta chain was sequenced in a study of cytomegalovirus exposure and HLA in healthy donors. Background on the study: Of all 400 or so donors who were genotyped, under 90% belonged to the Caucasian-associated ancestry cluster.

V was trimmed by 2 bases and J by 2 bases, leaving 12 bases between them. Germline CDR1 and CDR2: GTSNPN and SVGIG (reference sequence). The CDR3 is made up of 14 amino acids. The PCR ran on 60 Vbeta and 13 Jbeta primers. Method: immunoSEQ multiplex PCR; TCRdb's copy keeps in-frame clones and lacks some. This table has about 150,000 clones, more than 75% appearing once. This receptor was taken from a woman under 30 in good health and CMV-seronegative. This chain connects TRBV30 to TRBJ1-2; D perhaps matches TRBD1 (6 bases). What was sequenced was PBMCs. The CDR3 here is CAWSPGHINYGYTF. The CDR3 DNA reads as TGTGCCTGGAGTCCGGGACATATAAACTATGGCTACACCTTC.